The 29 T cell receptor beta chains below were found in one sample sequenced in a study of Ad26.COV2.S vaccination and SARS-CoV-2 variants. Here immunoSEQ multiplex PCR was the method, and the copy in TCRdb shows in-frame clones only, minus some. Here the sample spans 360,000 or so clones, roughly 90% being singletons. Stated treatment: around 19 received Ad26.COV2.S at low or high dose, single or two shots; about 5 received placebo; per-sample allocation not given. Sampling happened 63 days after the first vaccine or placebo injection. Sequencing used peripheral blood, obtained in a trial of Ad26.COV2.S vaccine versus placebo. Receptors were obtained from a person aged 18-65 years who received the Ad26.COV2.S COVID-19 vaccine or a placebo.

The CDR3 here is CASSHSQLAGGPTDTQYF. The DNA for the CDR3 is TGTGCCAGCAGCCATAGTCAACTAGCGGGAGGGCCAACAGATACGCAGTATTTT. The rearrangement joins TRBV11-2 to TRBJ2-3, with TRBD2 identical over 13 bases. This CDR3 has 18 residues. Germline V lookup: CDR1 SGHAT, CDR2 FQNNGV. Germline trimming cut 5 bases from V and 3 bases from J; bases unmatched to any gene: 11.

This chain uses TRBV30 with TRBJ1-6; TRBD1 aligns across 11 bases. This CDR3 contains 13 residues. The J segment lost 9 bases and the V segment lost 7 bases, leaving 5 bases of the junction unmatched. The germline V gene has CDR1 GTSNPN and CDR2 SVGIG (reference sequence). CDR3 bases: TGTGCCTCGGGACAGGGGGGTATTTCACCCCTCCACTTT. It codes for CASGQGGISPLHF.

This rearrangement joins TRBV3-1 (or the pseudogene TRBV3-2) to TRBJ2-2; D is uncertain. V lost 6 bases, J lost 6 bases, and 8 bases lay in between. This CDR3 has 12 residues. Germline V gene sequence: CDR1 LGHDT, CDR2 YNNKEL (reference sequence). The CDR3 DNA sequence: TGTGCCAGCAGTTGGGTTGCCGGGGAGCTGTTTTTT. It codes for CASSWVAGELFF.

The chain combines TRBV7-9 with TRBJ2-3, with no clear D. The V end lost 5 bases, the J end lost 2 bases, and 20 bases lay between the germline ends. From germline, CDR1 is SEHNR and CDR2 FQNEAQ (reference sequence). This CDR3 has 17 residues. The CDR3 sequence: CASSPDRAAGFTDTQYF. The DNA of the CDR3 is TGTGCCAGCAGCCCGGACCGGGCTGCCGGGTTCACAGATACGCAGTATTTT.

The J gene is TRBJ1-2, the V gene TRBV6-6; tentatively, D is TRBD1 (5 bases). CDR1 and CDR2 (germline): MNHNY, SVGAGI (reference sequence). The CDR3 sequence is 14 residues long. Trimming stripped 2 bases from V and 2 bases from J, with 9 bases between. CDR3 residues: CASSYGASNYGYTF. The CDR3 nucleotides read TGTGCCAGCAGTTACGGGGCCAGCAACTATGGCTACACCTTC.

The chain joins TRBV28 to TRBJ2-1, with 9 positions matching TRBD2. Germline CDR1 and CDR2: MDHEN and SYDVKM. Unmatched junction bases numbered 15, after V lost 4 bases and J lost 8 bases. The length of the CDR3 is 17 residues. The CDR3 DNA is TGTGCCAGCAGTTCCCATGTTAGCGGGAGAGGTGGGGATGAGCAGTTCTTC. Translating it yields CASSSHVSGRGGDEQFF.

The CDR3 sequence: CASSSGGEYYSGANVLTF. CDR3 DNA sequence: TGTGCCAGCAGTTCGGGGGGAGAATACTACTCTGGGGCCAACGTCCTGACTTTC. V and J are TRBV27 and TRBJ2-6, with 7 bases aligning to TRBD2. The germline gives CDR1 MNHEY, CDR2 SMNVEV (reference sequence). CDR3 length: 18 amino acids. V trimming: 4 bases; J trimming: 0 bases; junction bases outside the gene matches: 9.

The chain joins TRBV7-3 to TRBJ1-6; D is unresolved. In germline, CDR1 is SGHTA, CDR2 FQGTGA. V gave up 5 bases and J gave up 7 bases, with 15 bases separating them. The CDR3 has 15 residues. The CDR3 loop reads CASSQDHVSNSPLHF. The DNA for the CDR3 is TGTGCCAGCAGCCAAGATCATGTGTCGAATTCACCCCTCCACTTT.

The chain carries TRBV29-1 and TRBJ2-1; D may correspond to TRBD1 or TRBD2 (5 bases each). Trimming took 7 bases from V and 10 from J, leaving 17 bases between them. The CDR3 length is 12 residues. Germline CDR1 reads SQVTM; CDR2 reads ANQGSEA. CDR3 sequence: CSAPEGWKEQFF. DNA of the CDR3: TGCAGCGCCCCCGAGGGGTGGAAAGAGCAGTTCTTC.

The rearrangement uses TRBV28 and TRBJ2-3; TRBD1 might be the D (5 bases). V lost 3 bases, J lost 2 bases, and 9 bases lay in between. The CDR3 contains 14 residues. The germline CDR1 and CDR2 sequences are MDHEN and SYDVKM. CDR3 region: CASSLTDSTDTQYF. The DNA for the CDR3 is TGTGCCAGCAGTTTGACAGATTCCACAGATACGCAGTATTTT.

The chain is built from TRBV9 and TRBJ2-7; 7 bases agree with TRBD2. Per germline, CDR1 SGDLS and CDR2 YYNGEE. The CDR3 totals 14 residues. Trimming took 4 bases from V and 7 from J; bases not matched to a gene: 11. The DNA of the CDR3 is TGTGCCAGCAGCACCAGCGGGGTCCTTGGGGAGCAGTACTTC. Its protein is CASSTSGVLGEQYF.

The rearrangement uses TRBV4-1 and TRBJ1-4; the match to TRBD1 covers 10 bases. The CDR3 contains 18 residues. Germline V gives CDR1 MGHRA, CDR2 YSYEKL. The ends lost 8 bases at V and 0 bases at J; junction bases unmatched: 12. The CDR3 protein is CASGLRDRGSATNEKLFF. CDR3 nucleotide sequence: TGCGCCAGCGGCCTAAGGGACAGGGGTAGTGCAACTAATGAAAAACTGTTTTTT.

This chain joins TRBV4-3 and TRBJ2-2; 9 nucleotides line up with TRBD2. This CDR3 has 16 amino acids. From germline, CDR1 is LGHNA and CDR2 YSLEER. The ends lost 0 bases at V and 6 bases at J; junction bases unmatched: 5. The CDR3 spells CASSQDRLAGPGELFF. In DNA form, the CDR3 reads TGCGCCAGCAGCCAAGACAGGCTAGCGGGACCCGGGGAGCTGTTTTTT.

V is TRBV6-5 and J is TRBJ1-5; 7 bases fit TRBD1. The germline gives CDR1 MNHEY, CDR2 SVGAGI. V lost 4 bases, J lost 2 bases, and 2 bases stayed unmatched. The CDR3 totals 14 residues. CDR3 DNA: TGTGCCAGCAGTTTCCAGGGGGGCAATCAGCCCCAGCATTTT. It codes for CASSFQGGNQPQHF.

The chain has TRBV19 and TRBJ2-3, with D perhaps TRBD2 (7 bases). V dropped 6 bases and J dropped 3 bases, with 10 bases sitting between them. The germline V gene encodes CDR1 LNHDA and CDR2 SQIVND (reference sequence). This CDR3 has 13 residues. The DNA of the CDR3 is TGTGCCAGTAGAGAGGGGGGGACAGATACGCAGTATTTT. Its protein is CASREGGTDTQYF.

The DNA for the CDR3 is TGTGCCAGCAGTCTCGGACGAAAGCTTTACGAGCAGTACTTC. Its protein product is CASSLGRKLYEQYF. The V gene is TRBV28, the J gene TRBJ2-7; D remains unclear. This CDR3 has 14 amino acids. Germline assignment: CDR1 MDHEN and CDR2 SYDVKM. V gave up 5 bases and J gave up 4 bases, with 15 bases separating them.

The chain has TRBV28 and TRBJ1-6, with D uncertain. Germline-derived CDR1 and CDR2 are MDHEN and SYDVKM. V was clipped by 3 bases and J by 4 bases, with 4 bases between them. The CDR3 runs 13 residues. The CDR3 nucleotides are TGTGCCAGCAGTTTCCAGTATAATTCACCCCTCCACTTT. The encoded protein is CASSFQYNSPLHF.

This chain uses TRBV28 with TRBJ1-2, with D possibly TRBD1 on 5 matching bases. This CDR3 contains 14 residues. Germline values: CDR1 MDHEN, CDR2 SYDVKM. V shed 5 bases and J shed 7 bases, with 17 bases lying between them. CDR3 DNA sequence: TGTGCCAGCAGTACCCCGCGCGGGGCAGGTGGCTACACCTTC. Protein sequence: CASSTPRGAGGYTF.

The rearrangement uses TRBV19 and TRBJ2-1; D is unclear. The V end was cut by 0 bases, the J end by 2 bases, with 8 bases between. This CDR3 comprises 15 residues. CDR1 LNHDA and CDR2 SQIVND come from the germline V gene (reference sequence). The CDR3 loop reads CASSIDQSAYNEQFF. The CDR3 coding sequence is TGTGCCAGTAGTATAGACCAGTCCGCCTACAATGAGCAGTTCTTC.

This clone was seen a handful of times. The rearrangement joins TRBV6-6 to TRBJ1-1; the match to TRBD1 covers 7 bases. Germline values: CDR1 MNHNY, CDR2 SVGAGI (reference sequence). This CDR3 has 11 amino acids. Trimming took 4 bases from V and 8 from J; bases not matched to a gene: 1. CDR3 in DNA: TGTGCCAGCAGTTGGGGACAGGAAGCTTTCTTT. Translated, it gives CASSWGQEAFF.

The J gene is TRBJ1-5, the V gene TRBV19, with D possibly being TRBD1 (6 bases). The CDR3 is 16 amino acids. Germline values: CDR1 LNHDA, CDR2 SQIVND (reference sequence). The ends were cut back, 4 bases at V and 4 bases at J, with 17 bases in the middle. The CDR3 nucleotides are TGTGCCAGTAGTACAACGGCGGGGGCACTTAATCAGCCCCAGCATTTT. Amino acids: CASSTTAGALNQPQHF.

As DNA, the CDR3 is TGTGCCAGCAGCCCCCTCGAGGGGAACACTGAAGCTTTCTTT. Protein sequence: CASSPLEGNTEAFF. The V call is TRBV3-1 (or the pseudogene TRBV3-2), the J call TRBJ1-1, with D hard to call. Per germline, CDR1 LGHDT and CDR2 YNNKEL (reference sequence). Deletions cut 4 bases from V and 1 base from J, with 10 bases between. The CDR3 has 14 residues.

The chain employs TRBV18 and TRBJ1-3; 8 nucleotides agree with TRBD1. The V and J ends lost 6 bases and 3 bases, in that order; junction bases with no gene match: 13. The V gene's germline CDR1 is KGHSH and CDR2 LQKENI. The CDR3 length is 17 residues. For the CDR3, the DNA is TGTGCCAGCTCCCCTCGACAGGGGAGCGAAGGTGGAAACACCATATATTTT. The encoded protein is CASSPRQGSEGGNTIYF.

The CDR3 protein is CASSIQQNTEAFF. In nucleotides, the CDR3 is TGTGCCAGTAGTATCCAGCAGAACACTGAAGCTTTCTTT. The rearrangement joins TRBV19 to TRBJ1-1; D ambiguous. This CDR3 comprises 13 residues. The germline V and J ends were trimmed by 3 bases and 1 base, with 6 bases remaining between them. CDR1 LNHDA and CDR2 SQIVND come from the germline V gene (reference sequence).

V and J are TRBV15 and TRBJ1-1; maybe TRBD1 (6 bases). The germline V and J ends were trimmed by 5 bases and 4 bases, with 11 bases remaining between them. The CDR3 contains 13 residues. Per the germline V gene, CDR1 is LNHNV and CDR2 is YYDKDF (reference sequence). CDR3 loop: CATSGQRTTEAFF. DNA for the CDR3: TGTGCCACCAGCGGACAGAGAACCACTGAAGCTTTCTTT.

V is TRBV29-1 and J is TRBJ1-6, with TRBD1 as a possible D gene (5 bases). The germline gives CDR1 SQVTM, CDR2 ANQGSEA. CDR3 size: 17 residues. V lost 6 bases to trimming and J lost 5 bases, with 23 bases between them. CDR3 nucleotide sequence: TGCAGCGTAGACGACCGAAAAGGGACGGCCCATAATTCACCCCTCCACTTT. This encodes CSVDDRKGTAHNSPLHF.

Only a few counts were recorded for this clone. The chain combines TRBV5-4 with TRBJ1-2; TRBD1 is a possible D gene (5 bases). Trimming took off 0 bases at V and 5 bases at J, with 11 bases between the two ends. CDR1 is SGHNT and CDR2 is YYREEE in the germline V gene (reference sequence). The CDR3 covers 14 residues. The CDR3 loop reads CASSLGSPGYGYTF. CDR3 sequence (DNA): TGTGCCAGCAGCTTGGGCTCCCCAGGGTATGGCTACACCTTC.

CDR3 in DNA: TGTGCCAGCAGCTTATCCAGTAGCGGGATAAAGTACGAGCAGTACTTC. Translating it yields CASSLSSSGIKYEQYF. This rearrangement joins TRBV7-9 to TRBJ2-7; 8 bases are shared with TRBD2. CDR3 length: 16 residues. Trimming took 2 bases from V and 4 from J; bases not matched to a gene: 10. CDR1 SEHNR and CDR2 FQNEAQ come from the germline V gene (reference sequence).

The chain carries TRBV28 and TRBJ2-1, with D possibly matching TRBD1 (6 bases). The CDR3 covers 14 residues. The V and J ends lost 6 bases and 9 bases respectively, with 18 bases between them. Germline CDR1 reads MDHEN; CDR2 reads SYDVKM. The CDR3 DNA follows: TGTGCCAGCAGCCTCTCCCGGACAGCAGGTGAGCAGTTCTTC. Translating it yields CASSLSRTAGEQFF.